Below are 24 T cell receptor beta chains sequenced from a single sample in a study of OX40 agonist ivuxolimab in advanced cancers. Some clones are missing from TCRdb's copy, which holds only in-frame ones; the method was immunoSEQ multiplex PCR. The table shows approximately 58,000 clones, with around 84% occurring only once. The sequencing here drew on CD4+ or CD8+ T cells sorted from blood, taken in a trial of the OX40 agonist ivuxolimab. These receptors were collected from an adult with an advanced solid tumor such as melanoma, head and neck, liver or kidney cancer.

The chain recombines TRBV2 with TRBJ1-4; 9 bases map to TRBD1. The junction had 3 bases not matched to a gene; V was cut back by 0 bases and J by 7 bases. CDR3 length equals 15 residues. CDR1 is SNHLY, CDR2 FYNNEI, per germline. DNA for the CDR3: TGTGCCAGCAGTGAAGCGAGGACAGGGGTTGAAAAACTGTTTTTT. As protein: CASSEARTGVEKLFF.

The chain recombines TRBV19 with TRBJ1-1, with D maybe TRBD1 (6 bases). The V and J ends lost 0 bases and 3 bases respectively, with 11 bases between them. This CDR3 is 15 amino acids long. Germline V gene data show CDR1 as LNHDA and CDR2 as SQIVND (reference sequence). DNA for the CDR3: TGTGCCAGTAGTATAGAACTGTGGGGGCACACTGAAGCTTTCTTT. Its translation is CASSIELWGHTEAFF.

The CDR3 reads CASSISGSSYNEQFF. CDR3 DNA sequence: TGTGCCAGCAGCATAAGCGGGAGCTCCTACAATGAGCAGTTCTTC. The chain couples TRBV7-3 to TRBJ2-1, with 8 bases that match TRBD2. CDR1 is SGHTA and CDR2 is FQGTGA in the germline V gene. The CDR3 has 15 amino acids. Trimming at V came to 5 bases and at J to 0 bases, leaving 3 bases not matched to a gene.

The CDR3 DNA reads as TGCGCCAGCAGTGATTACAGGGCAATCGGCTACACCTTC. Translating it yields CASSDYRAIGYTF. This rearrangement joins TRBV10-1 to TRBJ1-2; D is possibly TRBD1 (6 bases). The V gene lost 3 bases and the J gene lost 8 bases, with 13 bases spanning the gap. The CDR3 extends over 13 amino acids. Germline CDR1 WNHNN, CDR2 SYGVQD (reference sequence).

CDR3 bases: TGTGCCAGCAGTTTGGCAGGGTCTTTCTACGAGCAGTACTTC. Its protein is CASSLAGSFYEQYF. This chain uses TRBV28 with TRBJ2-7; a weak D match, TRBD1 (5 bases). The CDR3 is made up of 14 amino acids. Germline V gene sequence: CDR1 MDHEN, CDR2 SYDVKM. The V gene lost 3 bases and the J gene lost 3 bases, with 12 bases spanning the gap.

The V and J genes are TRBV29-1 and TRBJ2-7; D perhaps matches TRBD1 (6 bases). The CDR3 contains 12 residues. V was cut by 6 bases and J by 9 bases, with 18 bases left in between. Germline V gene lookup returns CDR1 SQVTM and CDR2 ANQGSEA. CDR3: CSVLTTGPLQYF. The CDR3 DNA reads as TGCAGCGTCCTCACGACAGGACCTCTGCAGTACTTC.

The chain has TRBV18 and TRBJ1-1; TRBD1 agrees at 7 bases. Per the germline V gene, CDR1 is KGHSH and CDR2 is LQKENI. V lost 3 bases to trimming and J lost 2 bases; unmatched junction nucleotides: 3. The CDR3 runs 14 residues. The CDR3, as DNA: TGTGCCAGCTCACCGGGACAGAGAAACACTGAAGCTTTCTTT. Amino acid sequence: CASSPGQRNTEAFF.

The CDR3 DNA reads TGTGCCTGGAGCCCTGGGACCGTGGCTCGCGGCGAGCAGTACTTC. Translating gives CAWSPGTVARGEQYF. The chain is built from TRBV30 and TRBJ2-7; D tentatively fits TRBD1 or TRBD2 (5 bases each). Trimming shortened V by 3 bases and J by 6 bases, and 21 bases separated the two germline ends. CDR1 and CDR2 (germline): GTSNPN, SVGIG (reference sequence). The CDR3 contains 15 residues.

The rearrangement links TRBV6-1 to TRBJ1-6; D gene uncertain. CDR3 size: 12 residues. V was trimmed by 6 bases and J by 7 bases, leaving 7 bases between them. Germline-derived CDR1 and CDR2 are MNHNS and SASEGT. CDR3 protein: CASSRTNSPLHF. CDR3 DNA: TGTGCCAGCAGCCGCACGAATTCACCCCTCCACTTT.

This rearrangement joins TRBV19 to TRBJ1-1, with 7 bases that match TRBD1. V dropped 3 bases and J dropped 5; count of bases not matched to a gene: 3. CDR3 size: 13 residues. Germline CDR1 reads LNHDA; CDR2 reads SQIVND (reference sequence). The CDR3 sequence is CASSITGETEAFF. CDR3 nucleotide sequence: TGTGCCAGTAGTATTACAGGGGAGACTGAAGCTTTCTTT.

This clone was picked up one time. J is TRBJ1-1 and V is TRBV28, with D hard to call. Germline CDR1 MDHEN, CDR2 SYDVKM. Deletions cut 7 bases from V and 3 bases from J, with 9 bases between. The CDR3 length is 12 residues. CDR3 residues: CASIHRDTEAFF. Written as DNA, the CDR3 is TGTGCCAGCATTCATCGAGACACTGAAGCTTTCTTT. The whole variable domain, filled in from reference TRBV28 and TRBJ1-1, reads DVKVTQSSRYLVKRTGEKVFLECVQDMDHENMFWYRQDPGLGLRLIYFSYDVKMKEKGDIPEGYSVSREKKERFSLILESASTNQTSMYLCASIHRDTEAFFGQGTRLTVV.

The rearrangement links TRBV18 to TRBJ2-1; 15 positions match TRBD2. V lost 5 bases and J lost 5; bases outside the gene matches: 1. The CDR3 consists of 15 residues. In germline, CDR1 is KGHSH, CDR2 LQKENI. CDR3 DNA: TGTGCCAGCTCAGGACTAGCGGGAGGGGACAATGAGCAGTTCTTC. It codes for CASSGLAGGDNEQFF.

J is TRBJ1-5 and V is TRBV7-8, with 7 bases matching TRBD1. The length of the CDR3 is 16 residues. Germline V gene lookup returns CDR1 SGHVS and CDR2 FQNEAQ. V shed 6 bases and J 2 bases; nucleotides not matched to a gene: 10. The DNA for the CDR3 is TGTGCCAGCAGTCCAATTGCAGGGGGTCGCAATCAGCCCCAGCATTTT. Its translation: CASSPIAGGRNQPQHF.

The genes are TRBV7-9 and TRBJ1-4, with 9 bases matching TRBD1. CDR3 length: 16 amino acids. With 5 bases clipped from V and 5 bases from J, the junction kept 9 bases outside the gene matches. Germline V gives CDR1 SEHNR, CDR2 FQNEAQ (reference sequence). The CDR3: CASSPRTGGTNEKLFF. The CDR3 DNA follows: TGTGCCAGCAGCCCCAGAACAGGGGGCACAAATGAAAAACTGTTTTTT. Full variable domain (outside the CDR3, taken from reference TRBV7-9 and TRBJ1-4): DTGVSQNPRHKITKRGQNVTFRCDPISEHNRLYWYRQTLGQGPEFLTYFQNEAQLEKSRLLSDRFSAERPKGSFSTLEIQRTEQGDSAMYLCASSPRTGGTNEKLFFGSGTQLSVL.

This chain connects TRBV10-3 to TRBJ2-3, with 13 nucleotides matching TRBD2. Unmatched junction bases numbered 6, after V lost 6 bases and J lost 6 bases. The V gene's germline CDR1 is ENHRY and CDR2 SYGVKD. The CDR3 runs to 15 residues. The CDR3 spells CAIRATSGRRDTQYF. The CDR3 nucleotides read TGTGCCATCAGGGCGACTAGCGGGAGGCGGGATACGCAGTATTTT.

J is TRBJ1-2 and V is TRBV5-1; D not certain. V was cut by 4 bases and J by 3 bases, with 10 bases left in between. This CDR3 spans 13 amino acids. Germline CDR1 SGHRS, CDR2 YFSETQ. The CDR3 sequence is CASSRAGYYGYTF. The CDR3 coding sequence is TGCGCCAGCAGCCGGGCGGGGTACTATGGCTACACCTTC.

V and J are TRBV28 and TRBJ2-7; D might be TRBD1 (6 bases). This CDR3 region has 15 residues. CDR1 is MDHEN, CDR2 SYDVKM, per germline. Trimming took off 4 bases at V and 2 bases at J, with 15 bases between the two ends. The chain's CDR3 is CASSSTGFFTYEQYF. CDR3 coding DNA: TGTGCCAGCAGTTCAACAGGGTTTTTTACCTACGAGCAGTACTTC.

This rearrangement joins TRBV11-2 to TRBJ1-2; no clear D. The germline gives CDR1 SGHAT, CDR2 FQNNGV. The CDR3 is made up of 13 amino acids. V was pared by 1 base and J by 2 bases, with 5 bases between. The CDR3 region is CASSLADNYGYTF. The CDR3 bases are TGTGCCAGCAGCTTAGCGGACAACTATGGCTACACCTTC.

This chain connects TRBV4-1 to TRBJ1-5; TRBD1 agrees at 9 bases. There are 15 residues in the CDR3. Germline CDR1 MGHRA, CDR2 YSYEKL. V shed 1 base and J 9 bases; nucleotides not matched to a gene: 7. The CDR3 DNA reads TGCGCCAGCAGCCAAGGGGGACAGGGACTATGGCCCCAGCATTTT. Translation gives CASSQGGQGLWPQHF.

This clone was picked up a small number of times. The rearrangement uses TRBV30 and TRBJ1-2; D unclear. The CDR3 loop spans 15 amino acids. V was pared by 3 bases and J by 1 base, with 15 bases between. Germline V gene sequence: CDR1 GTSNPN, CDR2 SVGIG (reference sequence). The CDR3 region is CAWRIDRVGNYGYTF. As DNA, the CDR3 is TGTGCCTGGAGGATCGACCGAGTGGGTAACTATGGCTACACCTTC.

As concerns this clone: One end of the junction is discordant with germline, which a read error may explain. The chain is built from TRBV7-8 and TRBJ2-5; D is uncertain. This CDR3 is built from 15 residues. Germline-derived CDR1 and CDR2 are SGHVS and FQNEAQ. The CDR3 spells CASSLVLGPQEAQYF. The CDR3 DNA follows: TGTGCCAGCAGCTTAGTGTTAGGACCGCAAGAGGCCCAGTACTTC.

The chain carries TRBV7-9 and TRBJ1-5, with 7 bases matching TRBD1. The CDR3 length is 19 residues. Trimming cost V 0 bases and J 2 bases; bases outside gene matches: 13. CDR1 and CDR2 (germline): SEHNR, FQNEAQ (reference sequence). The CDR3 nucleotides are TGTGCCAGCAGCTTAGCGCAAGGTCTAGGGGGCTCTGGCAATCAGCCCCAGCATTTT. This translates into CASSLAQGLGGSGNQPQHF.

The gene calls are TRBV18 and TRBJ1-1; D unresolved. The V and J ends lost 4 bases and 3 bases respectively, with 15 bases between them. Per germline, CDR1 KGHSH and CDR2 LQKENI. This CDR3 is built from 15 residues. CDR3 sequence (DNA): TGTGCCAGCTCACTTGACCTAGCTTTGGACACTGAAGCTTTCTTT. Its translation is CASSLDLALDTEAFF.

The CDR3 bases are TGTGCCAGCAGAGCGGGGGGTTCCTACGAGCAGTACTTC. It yields the protein CASRAGGSYEQYF. The V and J genes are TRBV6-1 and TRBJ2-7; TRBD2 matches 9 bases. Germline CDR1 and CDR2: MNHNS and SASEGT. This CDR3 region has 13 residues. Trimming cost V 6 bases and J 1 base; bases outside gene matches: 1.